The 14 T cell receptor beta chains listed next were all sequenced from one sample in a study of blood T cell repertoires in COVID-19. Assay used: immunoSEQ multiplex PCR; TCRdb lists only in-frame clones, some missing. The sample includes roughly 150,000 clones, approximately 87% of them seen just once. Input material: peripheral blood. The receptors here all came from a woman in her 70s with acute or convalescent COVID-19.

The rearrangement uses TRBV6-1 and TRBJ1-1; TRBD1 matches 10 bases. Germline-derived CDR1 and CDR2 are MNHNS and SASEGT. V trimming: 2 bases; J trimming: 4 bases; junction bases outside the gene matches: 7. The CDR3 length is 16 residues. This chain's CDR3 is CASSERQGARGTEAFF. As DNA, the CDR3 is TGTGCCAGCAGTGAACGACAGGGGGCGCGTGGCACTGAAGCTTTCTTT.

Only one count was recorded for this clone. The chain employs TRBV15 and TRBJ1-6; 7 bases match TRBD1. CDR1 and CDR2 (germline): LNHNV, YYDKDF (reference sequence). The V gene end was trimmed by 3 bases and the J gene end by 13 bases; junction bases not matched to a gene: 15. CDR3 size: 16 residues. The CDR3 bases are TGTGCCACCAGCAGGGACCTGACAGGGACGGGGTCGCCCCTCCACTTT. This sequence encodes CATSRDLTGTGSPLHF.

This sequence joins TRBV6-5 and TRBJ2-7; TRBD1 matches at 7 bases. Trimming removed 0 bases from V and 4 bases from J; junction bases left unmatched: 6. The CDR3 spans 15 residues. Germline assignment: CDR1 MNHEY and CDR2 SVGAGI. The CDR3 region is CASSYSGTETYEQYF. In nucleotides, the CDR3 is TGTGCCAGCAGTTACTCGGGGACAGAAACTTACGAGCAGTACTTC.

This clone was detected once. The rearrangement links TRBV7-7 to TRBJ1-1; TRBD1 matches at 7 bases. CDR1 and CDR2 from the germline V gene are SSHAT and FNYEAQ (reference sequence). The CDR3 contains 16 residues. J was trimmed by 1 base and V by 5 bases; bases with no gene match: 10. The CDR3 DNA reads as TGTGCCAGCAGCCTAACGACGGACAGGAGGAACACTGAAGCTTTCTTT. Protein sequence: CASSLTTDRRNTEAFF.

The gene calls are TRBV11-2 and TRBJ2-7; 7 nucleotides align to TRBD1. This CDR3 region has 14 residues. Germline loops: CDR1 SGHAT, CDR2 FQNNGV. V lost 5 bases, J lost 1 base, and 5 bases stayed unmatched. CDR3 DNA: TGTGCCAGCAGCCCAGGACAGGCTTCCTACGAGCAGTACTTC. Protein product: CASSPGQASYEQYF.

The chain joins TRBV7-2 to TRBJ1-5; TRBD1 agrees at 9 bases. In germline, CDR1 is SGHTA, CDR2 FQGNSA. This CDR3 has 15 amino acids. The V gene end was trimmed by 1 base and the J gene end by 3 bases; junction bases not matched to a gene: 1. Written as DNA, the CDR3 is TGTGCCAGCAGCTTAGGGGACAGGGACAATCAGCCCCAGCATTTT. Its protein product is CASSLGDRDNQPQHF.

This rearrangement joins TRBV6-1 to TRBJ1-2; a possible D gene is TRBD1 (5 bases). The CDR3 extends over 14 amino acids. Trimming cost V 1 base and J 5 bases, with 11 bases left between them. Per germline, CDR1 MNHNS and CDR2 SASEGT. The CDR3 region is CASSEGRTPYGYTF. CDR3 nucleotide sequence: TGTGCCAGCAGTGAAGGGCGGACACCATATGGCTACACCTTC.

This chain connects TRBV28 to TRBJ1-2; 7 bases fit TRBD1. CDR3 size: 16 residues. The germline gives CDR1 MDHEN, CDR2 SYDVKM. V shed 5 bases, J shed 4 bases, and the junction held 13 bases outside the gene matches. Here the CDR3 DNA reads TGTGCCAGCAGTCCCAGTTCCGTGACAGGGACCTATGGCTACACCTTC. Its translation is CASSPSSVTGTYGYTF.

The chain is built from TRBV27 and TRBJ1-2; D ambiguous. Germline CDR1 is MNHEY and CDR2 is SMNVEV (reference sequence). The CDR3 length is 13 residues. Between the trimmed V and J ends, which lost 6 bases and 2 bases, there was a span of 10 bases. The CDR3 protein is CASRSSKNYGYTF. The CDR3 DNA reads as TGTGCCAGCAGGTCGAGTAAGAACTATGGCTACACCTTC.

V and J are TRBV6-5 and TRBJ1-2; D may be TRBD1 (5 bases). Per the germline V gene, CDR1 is MNHEY and CDR2 is SVGAGI. CDR3 size: 14 residues. Trimming cost V 2 bases and J 1 base, with 8 bases left between them. CDR3 sequence reads: CASSYGADNYGYTF. CDR3 nucleotide sequence: TGTGCCAGCAGTTACGGGGCAGATAACTATGGCTACACCTTC.

This rearrangement joins TRBV7-6 to TRBJ1-6; D is unresolved. Trimming took off 3 bases at V and 7 bases at J, with 7 bases between the two ends. The CDR3 is made up of 13 amino acids. CDR1 and CDR2 from the germline V gene are SGHVS and FNYEAQ. As DNA, the CDR3 is TGTGCCAGCAGCTTCGGGTCCAATTCACCCCTCCACTTT. It encodes CASSFGSNSPLHF.

This chain joins TRBV6-5 and TRBJ1-2, with D possibly TRBD1 on 6 matching bases. Per the germline V gene, CDR1 is MNHEY and CDR2 is SVGAGI. The CDR3 spans 14 residues. Trimming took off 0 bases at V and 8 bases at J, with 13 bases between the two ends. CDR3 sequence (DNA): TGTGCCAGCAGTTACTCGATGGGGGCGCGCGGCTACACCTTC. It specifies CASSYSMGARGYTF.

The chain links TRBV6-6 to TRBJ1-6, with TRBD1 identical over 8 bases. Germline CDR1 MNHNY, CDR2 SVGAGI (reference sequence). The CDR3 runs to 14 residues. V lost 6 bases to trimming and J lost 7 bases; unmatched junction nucleotides: 5. CDR3 region: CASRKQGDNSPLHF. The CDR3 DNA reads as TGTGCCAGCAGAAAACAGGGGGACAATTCACCCCTCCACTTT.

This chain connects TRBV30 to TRBJ1-1, with D tentatively TRBD1 (5 bases). The CDR3 consists of 14 residues. V lost 1 base and J lost 2, with 11 bases in between. Germline lookup yields CDR1 GTSNPN and CDR2 SVGIG (reference sequence). CDR3 loop: CAWSEGVLNTEAFF. The CDR3 DNA is TGTGCCTGGAGTGAAGGGGTTCTAAACACTGAAGCTTTCTTT.